This T cell receptor beta chain was recovered during a study of cytomegalovirus exposure and HLA in healthy donors. The primer mix had 60 Vbeta and 13 Jbeta primers. The table came from immunoSEQ multiplex PCR; TCRdb's copy has only in-frame clones and leaves some out. This sample has approximately 150,000 clones, with 68% found just once. Study conclusions and caveats: A prior analysis recorded that most TCR beta V segments were productive about 87% or about 30% of the time. Researchers reported from a later analysis that most CMV-associated TCR beta chains appeared HLA-restricted. Fewer N-insertions than the 666-donor mean were reportedly shown by an Asian-associated ancestry cluster in a later analysis.

Regarding this clone: Its target is not known.

The receptor was derived from a man aged 50-60 years in good health and CMV-seronegative. Source material: PBMCs.

The CDR3: CASSAPTAYEQYF. The CDR3 coding sequence is TGTGCCAGCAGCGCCCCGACAGCCTACGAGCAGTACTTC. The chain combines TRBV7-9 with TRBJ2-7, with a possible D match to TRBD1 (5 bases). The CDR3 extends over 13 amino acids. Germline V CDR1 and CDR2: SEHNR, FQNEAQ (reference sequence). The V gene lost 5 bases and the J gene lost 2 bases, with 10 bases spanning the gap.